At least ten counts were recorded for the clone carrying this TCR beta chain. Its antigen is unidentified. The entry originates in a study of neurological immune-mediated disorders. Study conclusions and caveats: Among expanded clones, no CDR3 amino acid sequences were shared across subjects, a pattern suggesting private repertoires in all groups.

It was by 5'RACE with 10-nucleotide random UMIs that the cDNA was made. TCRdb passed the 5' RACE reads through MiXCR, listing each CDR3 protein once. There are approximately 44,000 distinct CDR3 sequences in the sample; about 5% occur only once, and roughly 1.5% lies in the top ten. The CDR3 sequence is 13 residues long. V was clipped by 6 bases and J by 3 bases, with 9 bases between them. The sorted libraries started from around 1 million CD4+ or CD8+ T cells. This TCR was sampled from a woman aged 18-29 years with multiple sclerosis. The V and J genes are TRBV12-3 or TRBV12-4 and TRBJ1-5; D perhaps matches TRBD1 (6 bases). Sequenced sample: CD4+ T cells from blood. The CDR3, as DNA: TGTGCCAGCAGGGGGGGCCACAATCAGCCCCAGCATTTT. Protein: CASRGGHNQPQHF.